This T cell receptor (beta chain) came from a study of T cell changes during pregnancy in multiple sclerosis. The assay was immunoSEQ multiplex PCR, and TCRdb's table has in-frame clones only and misses some. The profile covers some 59,000 clones, with roughly 87% appearing a single time and about 2.5% taken by the ten largest. Germline assignment: CDR1 SEHNR and CDR2 FQNEAQ (reference sequence). The CDR3 is made up of 16 amino acids. V lost 4 bases and J lost 4; bases outside the gene matches: 10. The TCR sequence derives from a female donor with multiple sclerosis, enrolled in a pregnancy study. The sample consisted of peripheral blood, taken in the first trimester of pregnancy. The chain combines TRBV7-9 with TRBJ1-1; 9 bases match TRBD1. The CDR3 sequence: CASSYGGTGRGTEAFF. CDR3 bases: TGTGCCAGCAGCTACGGAGGGACAGGGAGAGGCACTGAAGCTTTCTTT.